The clone carrying this T cell receptor (beta chain) was observed a handful of times. What it binds is unknown. This entry belongs to a study of regulatory T cells in long-lasting Graves disease. Study at large: Graves' disease counted as persistent after over 5 years of antithyroid drugs with positive TSH receptor antibodies.

Time point of the sample: persistent/refractory GD, antithyroid drugs over 5 years with positive TRAb. The authors made the TCR library using RNA they extracted from PBMCs. Patients with Graves' disease were diagnosed by American Thyroid Association guidelines. J lost 4 bases, V lost 6 bases, and 9 bases had no gene match. The CDR3 is made up of 14 amino acids. Germline V gives CDR1 DFQATT, CDR2 SNEGSKA (reference sequence). With iRepertoire HTBI primers and Arm-PCR of CDR3 regions, TCR beta libraries were built. Using its own MiXCR run on the multiplex PCR reads, TCRdb lists one record per CDR3 protein. The sample carries about 290,000 distinct CDR3 sequences, approximately 20% recorded once. Broader study findings: Repertoires from persistent disease leaned toward TRBV28, TRBJ1-2 and TRBJ2-5. The persistent group shared 2,741 public clonotypes, more than the approximately 970 shared by new patients.

J is TRBJ1-2 and V is TRBV20-1; 9 bases map to TRBD1. This sequence was found in a female donor with Graves disease. The source was peripheral blood mononuclear cells (PBMCs), collected when the disease was refractory, from a patient treated with antithyroid drugs. Here the CDR3 reads CSAAGQGRSYGYTF. The CDR3 DNA is TGCAGTGCGGCGGGACAGGGTAGGAGCTATGGCTACACCTTC.